Listed here are 10 T cell receptor beta chains from one sample, sequenced in a study of beta chain features in type 1 diabetes. The study, taken as a whole, reports: Within each of all four CD4+ subsets, Type 1 diabetes patients had TCRB CDR3s that were moderately but significantly shorter.

No cognate antigen is known for these TCRs. Sequencing targeted expressed TCRB transcripts, as all isolated RNA had been reverse transcribed. TCRdb's table, derived via immunoSEQ multiplex PCR, lists solely in-frame clones and lacks some. The sample lists 500,000 to 850,000 clones; over 11% were seen once. The material sequenced was naive CD4+ T cells from blood. These receptors came from a man between 18 and 35 years old with type 1 diabetes.

This clone was recorded a few times. The chain recombines TRBV28 with TRBJ2-5; either TRBD1 or TRBD2 may supply D (7 bases each). The V end was cut by 3 bases, the J end by 5 bases, with 16 bases between. CDR1 is MDHEN, CDR2 SYDVKM, per germline. The CDR3 has 15 amino acids. The CDR3 loop reads CASSFLAGGGETQYF. DNA of the CDR3: TGTGCCAGCAGTTTTCTCGCAGGGGGAGGGGAGACCCAGTACTTC.

The J gene is TRBJ2-1, the V gene TRBV7-2; D remains unclear. Trimming removed 0 bases at V and 9 bases at J, with 9 bases between. Germline CDR1 reads SGHTA; CDR2 reads FQGNSA. The CDR3 is 13 amino acids. The CDR3 DNA is TGTGCCAGCAGCTTAGCGTCCTGGGGTGAGCAGTTCTTC. Translation: CASSLASWGEQFF.

J is TRBJ2-4 and V is TRBV6-5; no definite D call. Germline values: CDR1 MNHEY, CDR2 SVGAGI. With 7 bases removed from V and 2 bases from J, the gap between germline ends came to 3 bases. The CDR3 is 11 residues long. The CDR3 DNA reads as TGTGCCAGCATTTCCAAAAACATTCAGTACTTC. This translates into CASISKNIQYF.

This clone was seen only a few times. The chain recombines TRBV5-4 with TRBJ2-3; 12 positions agree with TRBD2. CDR1 is SGHNT and CDR2 is YYREEE in the germline V gene (reference sequence). The V segment lost 1 base and the J segment 5 bases; nucleotides outside the gene matches: 5. The length of the CDR3 is 16 residues. CDR3 residues: CASSLPSGGALDTQYF. CDR3 sequence (DNA): TGTGCCAGCAGCTTGCCTAGCGGGGGGGCCTTAGATACGCAGTATTTT.

The V call is TRBV6-5, the J call TRBJ2-5; D unclear. The V gene's germline CDR1 is MNHEY and CDR2 SVGAGI. V lost 2 bases to trimming and J lost 0 bases, with 4 bases between them. The CDR3 consists of 13 residues. CDR3 sequence (DNA): TGTGCCAGCAGTTACCGACACCAAGAGACCCAGTACTTC. Its protein product is CASSYRHQETQYF.

This rearrangement joins TRBV2 to TRBJ1-4; the D is unclear. CDR1 is SNHLY, CDR2 FYNNEI, per germline. V lost 6 bases to trimming and J lost 3 bases, with 14 bases between them. The CDR3 spans 15 residues. The CDR3: CASSPSAIPNEKLFF. The CDR3 coding sequence is TGTGCCAGCAGCCCCTCAGCGATTCCTAATGAAAAACTGTTTTTT.

A few counts support this clone. The chain recombines TRBV29-1 with TRBJ2-7; TRBD2 aligns across 8 bases. The CDR3 is 11 residues long. J was trimmed by 7 bases and V by 5 bases; bases with no gene match: 4. CDR1 SQVTM and CDR2 ANQGSEA come from the germline V gene. The CDR3 DNA follows: TGCAGCGTTACCCGACTAGCGGAGCAGTACTTC. It is translated as CSVTRLAEQYF.

This clone has just a few counts. The J gene is TRBJ2-5, the V gene TRBV5-4, with no clear D. Germline-derived CDR1 and CDR2 are SGHNT and YYREEE (reference sequence). V was cut by 4 bases and J by 6 bases, with 19 bases left in between. The CDR3 is 15 amino acids. The CDR3 region has the DNA TGTGCCAGCAGCCCTACTTACAGACCGTCACAGACCCAGTACTTC. Its protein product is CASSPTYRPSQTQYF.

This clone came up a few times. This CDR3 is CASSFDRGTNEKLFF. In DNA, the CDR3 is TGTGCCAGCAGCTTCGATCGCGGAACTAATGAAAAACTGTTTTTT. The V and J genes are TRBV7-9 and TRBJ1-4; D is ambiguous. This CDR3 spans 15 amino acids. Trimming shortened V by 3 bases and J by 1 base, and 9 bases separated the two germline ends. Germline CDR1 reads SEHNR; CDR2 reads FQNEAQ (reference sequence).

In this sample, this clone turned up a few times. This chain joins TRBV29-1 and TRBJ2-7, with 11 bases identical to TRBD2. Unmatched junction bases numbered 10, after V lost 7 bases and J lost 2 bases. Germline V gene lookup returns CDR1 SQVTM and CDR2 ANQGSEA. The CDR3 runs 15 residues. For the CDR3, the DNA is TGCAGCGACGCAAATCTAGCGGGGGGAACCTACGAGCAGTACTTC. Encoded protein: CSDANLAGGTYEQYF.